This TCR beta chain was identified in a study of blood T cell repertoires in COVID-19. At the level of the study: Samples came from the United States, Italy and Spain, spanning acute and convalescent COVID-19. Sources were T cells, B-cell-depleted T cells, or PBMCs; the material itself was cDNA or gDNA.

Using immunoSEQ multiplex PCR, the repertoire was profiled, and TCRdb retains in-frame clones only, with some absent. Of approximately 140,000 clones listed, about 82% are singletons. V lost 0 bases, J lost 3 bases, and 8 bases stayed unmatched. Germline values: CDR1 SGHAT, CDR2 FQNNGV. The CDR3 runs to 17 residues. The chain links TRBV11-2 to TRBJ1-5, with 7 bases matching TRBD1. The sequencing sample was made of peripheral blood. This TCR was sampled from a woman aged 40 to 50 with active or convalescent COVID-19. The CDR3 loop reads CASSLDVFRGINQPQHF. The CDR3 DNA sequence: TGTGCCAGCAGCTTAGACGTATTCAGGGGGATCAATCAGCCCCAGCATTTT. Full variable domain (outside the CDR3, taken from reference TRBV11-2 and TRBJ1-5): EAGVAQSPRYKIIEKRQSVAFWCNPISGHATLYWYQQILGQGPKLLIQFQNNGVVDDSQLPKDRFSAERLKGVDSTLKIQPAKLEDSAVYLCASSLDVFRGINQPQHFGDGTRLSIL.